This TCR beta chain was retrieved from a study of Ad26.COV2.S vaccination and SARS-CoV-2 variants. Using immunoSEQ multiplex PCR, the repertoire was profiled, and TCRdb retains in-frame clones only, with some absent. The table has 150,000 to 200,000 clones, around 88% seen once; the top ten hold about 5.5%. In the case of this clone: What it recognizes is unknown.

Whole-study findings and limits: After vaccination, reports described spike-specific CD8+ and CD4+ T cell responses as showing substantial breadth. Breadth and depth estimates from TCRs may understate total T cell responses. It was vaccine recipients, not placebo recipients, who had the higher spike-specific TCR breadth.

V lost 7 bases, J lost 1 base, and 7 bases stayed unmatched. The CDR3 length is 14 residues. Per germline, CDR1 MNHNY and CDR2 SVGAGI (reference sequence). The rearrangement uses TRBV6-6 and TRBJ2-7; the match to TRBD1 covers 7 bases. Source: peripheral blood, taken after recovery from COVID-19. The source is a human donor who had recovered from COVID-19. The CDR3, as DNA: TGTGCCAGCATTGGGACAGTATTTTCCTACGAGCAGTACTTC. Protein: CASIGTVFSYEQYF.